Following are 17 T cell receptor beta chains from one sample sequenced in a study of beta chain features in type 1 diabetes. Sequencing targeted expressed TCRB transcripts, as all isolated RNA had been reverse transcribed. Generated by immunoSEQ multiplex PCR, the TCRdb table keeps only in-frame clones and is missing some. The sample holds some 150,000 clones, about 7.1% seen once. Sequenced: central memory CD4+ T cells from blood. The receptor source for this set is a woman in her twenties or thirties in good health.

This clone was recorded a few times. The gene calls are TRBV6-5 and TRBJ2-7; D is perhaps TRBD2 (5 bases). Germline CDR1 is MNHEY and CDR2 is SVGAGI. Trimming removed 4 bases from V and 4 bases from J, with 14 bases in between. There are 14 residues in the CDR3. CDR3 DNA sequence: TGTGCCAGCAGTTCTAACCACGGGGTTTACGAGCAGTACTTC. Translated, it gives CASSSNHGVYEQYF.

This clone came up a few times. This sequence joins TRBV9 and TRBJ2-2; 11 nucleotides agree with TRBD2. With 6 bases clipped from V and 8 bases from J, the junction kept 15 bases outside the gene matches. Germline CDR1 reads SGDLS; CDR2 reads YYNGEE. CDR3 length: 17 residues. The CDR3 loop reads CASKEGALAGVSGELFF. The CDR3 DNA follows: TGTGCCAGCAAAGAGGGGGCACTAGCGGGAGTAAGTGGGGAGCTGTTTTTT.

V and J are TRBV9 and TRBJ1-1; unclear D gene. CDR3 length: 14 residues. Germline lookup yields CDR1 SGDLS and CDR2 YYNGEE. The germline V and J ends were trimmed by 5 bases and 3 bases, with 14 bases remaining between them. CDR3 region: CASRRSTSDTEAFF. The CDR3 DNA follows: TGTGCCAGCAGGAGGAGTACTTCGGACACTGAAGCTTTCTTT.

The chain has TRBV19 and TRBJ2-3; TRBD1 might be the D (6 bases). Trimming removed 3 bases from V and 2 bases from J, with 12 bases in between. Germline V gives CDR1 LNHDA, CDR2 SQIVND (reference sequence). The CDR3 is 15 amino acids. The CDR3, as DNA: TGTGCCAGTAGTATTAGCCAGGGGAACACAGATACGCAGTATTTT. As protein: CASSISQGNTDTQYF.

DNA for the CDR3: TGTGCCAGTCGTGGGGGGAGCGCTTCGGAGACCCAGTACTTC. It translates to CASRGGSASETQYF. This chain links TRBV19 with TRBJ2-5; possibly TRBD2 for D (6 bases). There are 14 residues in the CDR3. In germline, CDR1 is LNHDA, CDR2 SQIVND (reference sequence). Between the trimmed V and J ends, which lost 8 bases and 5 bases, there was a span of 18 bases. Together with reference TRBV19 and TRBJ2-5, the CDR3 gives the full variable domain: DGGITQSPKYLFRKEGQNVTLSCEQNLNHDAMYWYRQDPGQGLRLIYYSQIVNDFQKGDIAEGYSVSREKKESFPLTVTSAQKNPTAFYLCASRGGSASETQYFGPGTRLLVL.

In DNA form, the CDR3 reads TGTGCCAGCAGTTTAGGCGGTGGACTAGCGGGAGTCATTCAGTACTTC. As protein: CASSLGGGLAGVIQYF. The chain employs TRBV27 and TRBJ2-4, with 13 positions matching TRBD2. This CDR3 has 16 residues. Per germline, CDR1 MNHEY and CDR2 SMNVEV (reference sequence). J gave up 9 bases and V 2 bases, and 7 bases lay outside the gene matches.

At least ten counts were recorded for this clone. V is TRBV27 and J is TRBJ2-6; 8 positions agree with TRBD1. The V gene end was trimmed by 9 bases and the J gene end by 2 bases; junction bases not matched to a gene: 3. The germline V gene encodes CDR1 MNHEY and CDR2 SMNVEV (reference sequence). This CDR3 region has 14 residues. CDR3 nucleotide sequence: TGTGCCAGTTGGACAGGGACTGGGGCCAACGTCCTGACTTTC. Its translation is CASWTGTGANVLTF.

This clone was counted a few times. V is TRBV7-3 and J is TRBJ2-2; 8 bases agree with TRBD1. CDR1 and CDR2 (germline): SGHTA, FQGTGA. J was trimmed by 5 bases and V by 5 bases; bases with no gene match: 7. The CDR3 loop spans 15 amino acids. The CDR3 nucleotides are TGTGCCAGCAGCGCGATGACAGGGGAAACCGGGGAGCTGTTTTTT. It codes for CASSAMTGETGELFF.

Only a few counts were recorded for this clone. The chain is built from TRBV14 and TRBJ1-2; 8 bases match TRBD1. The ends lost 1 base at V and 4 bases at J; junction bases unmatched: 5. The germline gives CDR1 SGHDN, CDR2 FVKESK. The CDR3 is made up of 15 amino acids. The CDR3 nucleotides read TGTGCCAGCAGCCAAGGAGGACAGGGCCTCTATGGCTACACCTTC. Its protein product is CASSQGGQGLYGYTF.

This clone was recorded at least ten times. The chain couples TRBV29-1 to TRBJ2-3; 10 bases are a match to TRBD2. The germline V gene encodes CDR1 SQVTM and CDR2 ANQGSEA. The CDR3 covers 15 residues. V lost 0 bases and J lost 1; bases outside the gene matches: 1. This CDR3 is CSVEEAGGRTDTQYF. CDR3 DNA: TGCAGCGTTGAAGAAGCGGGAGGGCGCACAGATACGCAGTATTTT.

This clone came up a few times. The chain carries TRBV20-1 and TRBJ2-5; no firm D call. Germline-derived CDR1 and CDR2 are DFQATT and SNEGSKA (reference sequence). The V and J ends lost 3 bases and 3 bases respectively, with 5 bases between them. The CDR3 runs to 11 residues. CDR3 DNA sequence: TGCAGTGCTAGCGGTGAAGAGACCCAGTACTTC. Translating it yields CSASGEETQYF.

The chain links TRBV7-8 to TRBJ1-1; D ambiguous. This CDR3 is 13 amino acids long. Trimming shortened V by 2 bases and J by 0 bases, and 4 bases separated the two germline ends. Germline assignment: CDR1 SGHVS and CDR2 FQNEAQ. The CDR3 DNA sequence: TGTGCCAGCAGCTTAACGGTGAACACTGAAGCTTTCTTT. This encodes CASSLTVNTEAFF.

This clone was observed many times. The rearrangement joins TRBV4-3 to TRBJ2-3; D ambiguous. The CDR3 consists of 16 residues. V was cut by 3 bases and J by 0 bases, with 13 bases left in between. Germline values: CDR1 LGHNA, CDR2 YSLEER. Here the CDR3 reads CASSQRNRASTDTQYF. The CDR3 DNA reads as TGCGCCAGCAGCCAGAGGAATCGAGCTAGCACAGATACGCAGTATTTT.

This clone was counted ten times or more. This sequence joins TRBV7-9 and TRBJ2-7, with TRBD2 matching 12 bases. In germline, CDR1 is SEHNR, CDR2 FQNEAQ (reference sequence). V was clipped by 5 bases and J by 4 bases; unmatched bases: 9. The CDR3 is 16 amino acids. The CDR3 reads CASSPLAGGPLYEQYF. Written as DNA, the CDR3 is TGTGCCAGCAGCCCCCTAGCGGGAGGGCCTTTATACGAGCAGTACTTC.

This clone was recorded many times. The CDR3 reads CASSEDSYNEQFF. The CDR3 DNA sequence: TGTGCCAGCTCAGAGGACAGCTACAATGAGCAGTTCTTC. The chain employs TRBV18 and TRBJ2-1; D may be TRBD1 (6 bases). CDR1 is KGHSH and CDR2 is LQKENI in the germline V gene. The CDR3 covers 13 residues. Between the trimmed V and J ends, which lost 5 bases and 3 bases, there was a span of 8 bases.

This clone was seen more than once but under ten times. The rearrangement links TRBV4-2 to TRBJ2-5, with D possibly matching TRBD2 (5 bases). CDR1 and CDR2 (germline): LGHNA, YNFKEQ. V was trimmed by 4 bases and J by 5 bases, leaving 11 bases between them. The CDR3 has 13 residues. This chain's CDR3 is CASSLMGGETQYF. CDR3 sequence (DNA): TGTGCCAGCAGCCTCATGGGCGGGGAGACCCAGTACTTC.

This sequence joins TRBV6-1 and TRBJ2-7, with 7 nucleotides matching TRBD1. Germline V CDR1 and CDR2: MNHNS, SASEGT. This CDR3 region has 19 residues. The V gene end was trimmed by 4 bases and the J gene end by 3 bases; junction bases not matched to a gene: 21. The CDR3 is CASSGPGRGQWSRGYEQYF. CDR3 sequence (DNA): TGTGCCAGCAGTGGCCCCGGAAGGGGGCAATGGAGCAGAGGCTACGAGCAGTACTTC.